This T cell receptor beta chain stems from a study of tumor-infiltrating lymphocytes in primary liver carcinoma. Note on this clonotype: One end of the junction varies from germline; a read error may be responsible.

The CDR3 covers 15 residues. Germline lookup yields CDR1 SGHDT and CDR2 YYEEEE. Bulk tissue was left unsorted, and RNA and DNA were co-extracted from 20-30 mg of it. These patients lived with chronic HBV infection and had never been treated. Reverse transcription of roughly 470 ng total RNA with a constant-region primer produced TCR beta cDNA. ARM-PCR, slightly modified, supplied the TCR beta libraries through three nested multiplex PCR rounds. The study ran its first two PCR rounds for roughly 11 cycles each, using TRBV1-TRBV30 forward primers and a C-beta reverse primer. MiXCR, applied by TCRdb to the multiplex PCR reads, yields one record per CDR3 protein. The table lists about 21,000 distinct CDR3 sequences, about 80% of them singletons.

This receptor was identified in a woman between 25 and 40 years old with primary liver carcinoma and hepatitis B virus infection. This chain joins TRBV5-6 and TRBJ2-2; no clear D gene. Sequencing used liver tumor tissue from sampling region 1. The subset denotes: tumor region T1, superior pole. CDR3 sequence: CASSSAPRVTEELLF. The CDR3 DNA reads TGTGCCAGCAGCTCGGCACCCAGAGTCACCGAGGAGCTACTTTTT.